The clone carrying this TCR beta chain was seen just once. Antigen unknown. One end of the junction fails to match germline, which may point to a read error. This record belongs to a study of glioma-infiltrating T cells. Turning to the study itself: WHO grade II oligodendrogliomas or astrocytomas, plus non-recurrent WHO grade IV glioblastomas, were sampled. Glioma patients had dexamethasone for six or fewer days before surgery. Study conclusions and caveats: Shared blood CDR3 signature motifs marked patients with low tissue-blood divergence. Tissue and blood shared very few CDR3 sequences.

Germline CDR1 is DFQATT and CDR2 is SNEGSKA (reference sequence). This CDR3 comprises 14 residues. Amplification of TCR alpha and beta CDR3 regions from RNA used iRepertoire nested multiplex PCR. From the multiplex PCR reads, TCRdb called clonotypes with MiXCR, one entry per CDR3 protein. Of about 410,000 distinct CDR3 sequences listed, roughly two fifths are singletons. This rearrangement joins TRBV20-1 to TRBJ1-1; D is perhaps TRBD1 (6 bases). The sample consisted of glioma tissue, nonneoplastic brain tissue, or PBMCs (not recorded which). This sequence originates from a human donor with low-grade glioma or glioblastoma, undergoing nonglioma brain surgery, or in good health (not recorded which). The CDR3 DNA is TGCAGTGCTAGTTATCCGGGGGCCAGGACTGAAGATTTCTTT. This sequence encodes CSASYPGARTEDFF.